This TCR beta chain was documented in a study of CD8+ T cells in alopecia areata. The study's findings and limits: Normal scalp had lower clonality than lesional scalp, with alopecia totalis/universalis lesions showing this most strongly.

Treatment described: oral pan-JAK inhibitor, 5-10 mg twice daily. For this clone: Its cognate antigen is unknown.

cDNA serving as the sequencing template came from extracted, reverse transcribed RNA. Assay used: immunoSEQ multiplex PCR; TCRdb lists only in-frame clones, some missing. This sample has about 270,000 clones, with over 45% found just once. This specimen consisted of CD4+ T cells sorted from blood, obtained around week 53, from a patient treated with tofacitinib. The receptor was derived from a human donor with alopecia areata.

As DNA, the CDR3 is TGTGCCAGCAGCCCACAGACAGGGTTATCCTACGAGCAGTACTTC. It encodes CASSPQTGLSYEQYF. This sequence joins TRBV5-4 and TRBJ2-7; 7 bases match TRBD1. Germline assignment: CDR1 SGHNT and CDR2 YYREEE (reference sequence). This CDR3 contains 15 residues. V lost 4 bases, J lost 1 base, and 8 bases stayed unmatched.